This TCR beta chain was obtained from a study of neurological immune-mediated disorders. V lost 0 bases, J lost 7 bases, and 13 bases lay in between. The CDR3 is 15 amino acids. From germline, CDR1 is DFQATT and CDR2 SNEGSKA (reference sequence). Synthesis of cDNA was accomplished via 5'RACE employing 10-nucleotide random UMIs. MiXCR, run by TCRdb on the 5' RACE reads, gives a single entry per CDR3 protein. This sample carries over 50,000 distinct CDR3 sequences, roughly 4.9% of them seen once, and the ten largest clones take roughly 6%. This clonotype has a count of ten or more. No antigen is known for it. Whole-study results and caveats: There was no clinical or MRI feature that was associated with the multiple sclerosis repertoire cluster.

The chain uses TRBV20-1 and TRBJ1-6; no firm D call. The origin of this receptor is a human donor with multiple sclerosis. The donor label of this sample is uncertain. Input material: PBMCs. In DNA, the CDR3 is TGCAGTGCTAGAGATCTAAGGTCAGACAATTCACCCCTCCACTTT. Translation gives CSARDLRSDNSPLHF.